The T cell receptor beta chain under discussion was sequenced for a study of identical twins. This CDR3 has 14 amino acids. CDR1 is ENHRY and CDR2 is SYGVKD in the germline V gene. Trimming took 3 bases from V and 12 from J, leaving 20 bases between them. From the 5' RACE reads, TCRdb called clonotypes with MiXCR, one entry per CDR3 protein. The sample holds 430,000 or so distinct CDR3 sequences, around 24% seen once. These data were likewise used in another study, on T cells expressing NK-cell markers.

The chain has TRBV10-3 and TRBJ1-1; possibly TRBD1 for D (6 bases). Sequenced material: CD4+ T cells sorted from blood. The receptor's source is a young woman in good health. This CDR3 is CAISDIQGLPTTFF. DNA of the CDR3: TGTGCCATCAGTGACATACAGGGTCTTCCGACGACTTTCTTT.